This TCR beta chain originates from a study of CD8+ T cells in alopecia areata. Study-level background: Using the percentage of affected scalp area, treated patients' severity was scored.

This CDR3 is built from 15 residues. In germline, CDR1 is SGHAT, CDR2 FQNNGV. The V segment lost 5 bases and the J segment 6 bases; nucleotides outside the gene matches: 8. In each case, RNA was isolated and then reverse transcribed into cDNA as the sequencing template. Assay used: immunoSEQ multiplex PCR; TCRdb lists only in-frame clones, some missing. This sample has some 220,000 clones; approximately 57% occur once, and the top ten carry more than 1.5%. As to treatment: oral pan-JAK inhibitor, 5-10 mg twice daily. Separation by sorting yielded CD4+ and CD8+ T cells from PBMCs. The receptor's source is a human donor with alopecia areata. The material was CD4+ T cells sorted from blood, obtained at week 4, from a patient treated with tofacitinib. The genes are TRBV11-2 and TRBJ1-5; TRBD1 matches 9 bases. The CDR3 DNA is TGTGCCAGCAGCAAGATGACAGGGGGGGTTCAGCCCCAGCATTTT. This codes for CASSKMTGGVQPQHF.